Listed below are T cell receptor beta chains from one sample, sequenced in a study of CD8+ T cells in alopecia areata. Assay used: immunoSEQ multiplex PCR; TCRdb lists only in-frame clones, some missing. The table has 150,000 to 200,000 clones, roughly 46% seen once. The sequencing here drew on CD8+ T cells sorted from blood, taken at roughly week 53, from a patient treated with tofacitinib. All receptors derive from a human donor with alopecia areata. Both conserved end residues are part of each CDR3. The D gene is left open where the match is weak. Size tells how often a clone was seen (once, few, many) or the class of an expanded clone, and some rows leave it out.

TRBV30	TRBJ1-1	.	TRBD1	CAWSRGRTEAFF	TGTGCCTGGTCCAGGGGGCGTACTGAAGCTTTCTTT
TRBV29-1	TRBJ1-2	.	.	CSVEGEGGPNYGYTF	TGCAGCGTTGAAGGAGAGGGAGGGCCTAACTATGGCTACACCTTC
TRBV7-9	TRBJ2-3	.	TRBD1	CASSLSDRHGYF	TGTGCCAGCAGCCTATCGGACAGGCATGGGTATTTT
TRBV4-3	TRBJ1-2	.	.	CASSQDSTGYGYTF	TGCGCCAGCAGCCAAGATAGCACAGGCTATGGCTACACCTTC
TRBV27	TRBJ1-2	.	.	CASSPAGEGYTF	TGTGCCAGCTCCCCGGCGGGGGAGGGCTACACCTTC
TRBV5-1	TRBJ2-7	.	TRBD2	CASSLFLAGDTYEQYF	TGCGCCAGCAGCTTATTCCTAGCGGGGGACACCTACGAGCAGTACTTC
TRBV29-1	TRBJ2-3	.	.	CSVASGDTQYF	TGCAGCGTTGCCTCGGGGGATACGCAGTATTTT
TRBV29-1	TRBJ2-3	few	.	CSVGHSSTDTQYF	TGCAGCGTTGGACATTCTAGCACAGATACGCAGTATTTT
TRBV19	TRBJ1-1	few	.	CASSIRTAEAFF	TGTGCCAGTAGTATAAGGACAGCTGAAGCTTTCTTT
TRBV6-5	TRBJ1-5	.	.	CASRSSGDVNQPQHF	TGTGCCAGCCGCTCGTCCGGGGACGTCAATCAGCCCCAGCATTTT
TRBV7-9	TRBJ2-7	.	.	CASSLSEGPHEQYF	TGTGCCAGCAGCTTAAGCGAAGGACCCCACGAGCAGTACTTC
TRBV5-6	TRBJ2-7	.	.	CASTRQDYEQYF	TGTGCCAGCACCAGACAGGACTACGAGCAGTACTTC
TRBV27	TRBJ1-1	once	.	CASSPVGEGWTEAFF	TGTGCCAGCAGCCCCGTTGGGGAGGGGTGGACTGAAGCTTTCTTT
TRBV30	TRBJ1-1	.	TRBD1	CAWSVGTGAEAFF	TGTGCCTGGAGTGTAGGAACAGGGGCTGAAGCTTTCTTT
TRBV7-8	TRBJ2-3	few	.	CASRNSLGGTSTDTQYF	TGTGCCAGCAGAAATAGCCTTGGTGGCACTAGCACAGATACGCAGTATTTT
TRBV7-9	TRBJ1-6	.	.	CASSLGHPGDSPLHF	TGTGCCAGCAGCTTGGGACACCCAGGGGATTCGCCCCTCCACTTT
TRBV30	TRBJ1-1	few	.	CAWNSGLEAFF	TGTGCCTGGAATTCAGGGTTAGAAGCTTTCTTT
TRBV7-8	TRBJ2-3	many	.	CASRPYFGVTDTQYF	TGTGCCAGCAGGCCCTATTTTGGGGTCACAGATACGCAGTATTTT
TRBV30	TRBJ1-2	few	.	CAGGQASYGYTF	TGTGCCGGAGGGCAAGCAAGCTATGGCTACACCTTC
TRBV4-2	TRBJ1-5	.	TRBD1	CASSQDAGTGTGPQHF	TGTGCCAGCAGCCAAGATGCGGGGACAGGCACAGGGCCCCAGCATTTT
TRBV9	TRBJ2-7	.	.	CASSASAGDSYEQYF	TGTGCCAGCAGCGCCTCGGCAGGGGACTCCTACGAGCAGTACTTC
TRBV5-1	TRBJ2-7	.	.	CASSLGAGIYEQYF	TGCGCCAGCAGCTTGGGGGCAGGAATCTACGAGCAGTACTTC
TRBV6-5	TRBJ2-1	once	TRBD2	CASSSTSGVYEQFF	TGTGCCAGCAGTTCCACTAGCGGGGTATATGAGCAGTTCTTC
TRBV7-2	TRBJ2-3	few	.	CASSSLQTQYF	TGTGCCAGCAGCTCCCTCCAGACGCAGTATTTT
TRBV11-2	TRBJ2-7	.	.	CASSSGHGNYEQYF	TGTGCCAGCAGCTCCGGACACGGAAACTACGAGCAGTACTTC
TRBV5-1	TRBJ2-3	.	.	CASSLGGATDTQYF	TGCGCCAGCAGCTTAGGTGGGGCCACAGATACGCAGTATTTT
TRBV27	TRBJ1-1	few	.	CASSLRGRNTEAFF	TGTGCCAGCAGTTTAAGGGGCCGGAACACTGAAGCTTTCTTT
TRBV11-2	TRBJ2-2	.	.	CASSPDYTGELFF	TGTGCCAGCAGCCCGGACTACACCGGGGAGCTGTTTTTT
TRBV7-8	TRBJ2-2	few	.	CASSNRLRGYTGELFF	TGTGCCAGCAGCAACCGACTGCGGGGTTACACCGGGGAGCTGTTTTTT
TRBV9	TRBJ1-6	.	.	CASSVAGSGSPLHF	TGTGCCAGCAGCGTAGCAGGGTCGGGATCACCCCTCCACTTT
TRBV30	TRBJ1-6	.	.	CAWSGRELAPLHF	TGTGCCTGGAGTGGTCGAGAGTTGGCACCCCTCCACTTT
TRBV30	TRBJ1-2	few	.	CAWSVTGGSYGYTF	TGTGCCTGGAGTGTTACAGGTGGCTCCTATGGCTACACCTTC
TRBV30	TRBJ2-1	.	.	CAWSSTGYNEQFF	TGTGCCTGGAGTTCGACAGGCTACAATGAGCAGTTCTTC
TRBV4-3	TRBJ1-2	.	.	CASSQNRDPNYGYTF	TGCGCCAGCAGCCAAAACCGGGACCCCAACTATGGCTACACCTTC
TRBV19	TRBJ2-7	.	.	CASSVAAAYEQYF	TGTGCCAGTAGTGTGGCAGCCGCCTACGAGCAGTACTTC
TRBV7-9	TRBJ1-6	.	TRBD1	CASSLGTGGSPLHF	TGTGCCAGCAGCTTAGGGACAGGCGGTTCACCCCTCCACTTT
TRBV30	TRBJ2-7	few	.	CAWSRVAVLSYEQYF	TGTGCCTGGAGTAGGGTGGCAGTCCTCTCCTACGAGCAGTACTTC
TRBV29-1	TRBJ2-1	.	TRBD1	CSPGTATYNEQFF	TGCAGCCCCGGGACAGCCACCTACAATGAGCAGTTCTTC
TRBV5-1	TRBJ1-1	.	.	CASRGPGDTEAFF	TGCGCCAGCAGAGGACCGGGGGACACTGAAGCTTTCTTT
TRBV30	TRBJ1-1	few	.	CAWSVEVGTEAFF	TGTGCCTGGAGTGTAGAGGTTGGCACTGAAGCTTTCTTT
TRBV7-3	TRBJ2-2	.	TRBD1	CASSLRTGGDTGELFF	TGTGCCAGCAGCTTACGGACAGGGGGCGACACCGGGGAGCTGTTTTTT
TRBV11-1	TRBJ1-6	.	.	CASSLASDSPLHF	TGTGCCAGCAGCTTAGCGTCCGATTCACCCCTCCACTTT
TRBV5-1	TRBJ2-3	few	.	CASRLASPRDTQYF	TGCGCCAGCCGACTCGCCTCCCCGAGGGATACGCAGTATTTT
TRBV7-9	TRBJ2-7	.	TRBD1	CASSPRGTGSNEQYF	TGTGCCAGCAGCCCCAGGGGGACAGGGTCGAACGAGCAGTACTTC
TRBV5-6	TRBJ2-7	.	.	CASSLVGKASEQYF	TGTGCCAGCAGCTTGGTAGGGAAGGCCTCCGAGCAGTACTTC